This TCR beta chain is drawn from a study of PD-1 blockade in classical Hodgkin lymphoma. Points from the study as a whole: TCR diversity at baseline was reported to be reduced in newly diagnosed patients relative to healthy donors.

Worth noting for this clone: The antigen remains undetermined.

The protocol was immunoSEQ multiplex PCR, while the TCRdb copy is restricted to in-frame clones and leaves out a portion. The sample yields about 35,000 clones, approximately 90% seen once. In germline, CDR1 is MDHEN, CDR2 SYDVKM. Trimming took off 4 bases at V and 4 bases at J, with 7 bases between the two ends. The CDR3 totals 12 residues. This sample's time point: newly diagnosed, previously untreated cHL patient sample. Thawed PBMCs were the source of CD4+ T cells, purified by magnetic negative selection. Investigators turned to newly diagnosed, untreated classical Hodgkin lymphoma PBMCs for comparison.

The genes are TRBV28 and TRBJ1-2; D unclear. Input material: CD4+ T cells from blood. This sequence was found in a human donor with classical Hodgkin lymphoma. CDR3 loop: CASSSGTYGYTF. The CDR3 bases are TGTGCCAGCAGTTCGGGAACCTATGGCTACACCTTC.